This T cell receptor beta chain originates from a study of T cells in Graves' hyperthyroidism and ophthalmopathy. Whole-study findings and limits: Blood also carried most thyroid clonotypes expanded above 0.001.

V was trimmed by 11 bases and J by 3 bases, leaving 11 bases between them. The CDR3 spans 12 residues. Per the germline V gene, CDR1 is SNHLY and CDR2 is FYNNEI. Template material for amplifying TCR beta CDR3 regions consisted of RNA transcripts. An initial round of RT-PCR targeting the TCR CDR3 relied on the HTBI primer set. In TCRdb, the multiplex PCR reads were re-called with MiXCR into one record per CDR3 protein. The data contain roughly 500,000 distinct CDR3 sequences, approximately 15% of them seen just once; the ten biggest clones take up around 5.4%. This clonotype showed up many times. Its antigen is unknown. The study excluded patients with uncontrolled infection, other autoimmune disease, pregnancy or lactation.

The chain joins TRBV2 to TRBJ2-4; a weak D match, TRBD1 (5 bases). Sequences were obtained from blood. The clonotype originates from a woman aged 30 to 39 with Graves' hyperthyroidism that later progressed to Graves' ophthalmopathy. As DNA, the CDR3 is TGTGCCTGCCTAGGACACAAAAACATTCAGTACTTC. Protein product: CACLGHKNIQYF.